This passage covers 8 T cell receptor beta chains from one sample sequenced in a study of control samples from healthy donors and cancer patients. Sequenced by immunoSEQ multiplex PCR; TCRdb stores in-frame clones only, minus some. The top ten hold approximately 0.7% of the sample, which has approximately 160,000 clones, 80% to 95% seen once. The specimen was blood. Every receptor here comes from a woman aged 25 to 45 in good health.

The genes are TRBV6-1 and TRBJ1-2; 8 bases match TRBD1. This CDR3 has 16 amino acids. The trim removed 4 bases at V and 2 bases at J, leaving 9 bases unmatched. Germline V CDR1 and CDR2: MNHNS, SASEGT. The CDR3 sequence is CASSALGQGANYGYTF. CDR3 nucleotides: TGTGCCAGCAGTGCCCTAGGACAGGGTGCCAACTATGGCTACACCTTC.

This chain connects TRBV7-8 to TRBJ1-5; D remains unclear. The CDR3 length is 16 residues. The V and J ends lost 1 base and 3 bases respectively, with 13 bases between them. Germline CDR1 reads SGHVS; CDR2 reads FQNEAQ. In DNA form, the CDR3 reads TGTGCCAGCAGCTTAGTTTCGGCCTCGATCAATCAGCCCCAGCATTTT. Encoded protein: CASSLVSASINQPQHF.

The chain uses TRBV7-2 and TRBJ2-6; 7 bases are a match to TRBD2. In germline, CDR1 is SGHTA, CDR2 FQGNSA. The CDR3 is made up of 17 amino acids. The junction had 6 bases not matched to a gene; V was cut back by 1 base and J by 3 bases. The CDR3 bases are TGTGCCAGCAGCTTAGGCGGGGGAAAAAGTGGGGCCAACGTCCTGACTTTC. As protein: CASSLGGGKSGANVLTF.

The V gene is TRBV12-2, the J gene TRBJ1-5. TRBV12-2 is a recognized pseudogene. The CDR3 has 15 residues. CDR3 DNA sequence: TGTGCAAGTCGCTTAGTGTGGGGGGGAAATCAGCCCCAGCATTTT. Amino acids: CASRLVWGGNQPQHF.

The chain combines TRBV28 with TRBJ1-5; maybe TRBD1 (6 bases). This CDR3 contains 14 residues. V was pared by 3 bases and J by 7 bases, with 13 bases between. The germline V gene has CDR1 MDHEN and CDR2 SYDVKM. This CDR3 is CASSFPGVEQPQHF. The CDR3 bases are TGTGCCAGCAGTTTCCCAGGGGTGGAACAGCCCCAGCATTTT.

Written as DNA, the CDR3 is TGTGCCAGTAGTATTGGAGTTGTGACCGGGGAGCTGTTTTTT. It codes for CASSIGVVTGELFF. The chain carries TRBV19 and TRBJ2-2; D is ambiguous. The V and J ends lost 3 bases and 5 bases respectively, with 10 bases between them. The CDR3 spans 14 residues. CDR1 is LNHDA and CDR2 is SQIVND in the germline V gene (reference sequence). Full variable domain (rest looked up from reference TRBV19 and TRBJ2-2): DGGITQSPKYLFRKEGQNVTLSCEQNLNHDAMYWYRQDPGQGLRLIYYSQIVNDFQKGDIAEGYSVSREKKESFPLTVTSAQKNPTAFYLCASSIGVVTGELFFGEGSRLTVL.

The V gene is TRBV29-1, the J gene TRBJ1-1, with D possibly being TRBD1 (5 bases). Germline V lookup: CDR1 SQVTM, CDR2 ANQGSEA. The CDR3 contains 13 residues. V lost 4 bases and J lost 0, with 9 bases in between. Written as DNA, the CDR3 is TGCAGCGTTGGGCAGGGAGTGAACACTGAAGCTTTCTTT. It codes for CSVGQGVNTEAFF.

The rearrangement links TRBV18 to TRBJ1-6; TRBD1 matches 7 bases. After removal of 3 bases from V and 7 bases from J, the junction contained 3 bases not matched to a gene. The CDR3 totals 14 residues. Germline V gene data show CDR1 as KGHSH and CDR2 as LQKENI. The CDR3 DNA reads as TGTGCCAGCTCACCCGACAGGGCCAATTCACCCCTCCACTTT. Protein product: CASSPDRANSPLHF. The variable domain in full, with the rest retrieved from reference TRBV18 and TRBJ1-6, is NAGVMQNPRHLVRRRGQEARLRCSPMKGHSHVYWYRQLPEEGLKFMVYLQKENIIDESGMPKERFSAEFPKEGPSILRIQQVVRGDSAAYFCASSPDRANSPLHFGNGTRLTVT.